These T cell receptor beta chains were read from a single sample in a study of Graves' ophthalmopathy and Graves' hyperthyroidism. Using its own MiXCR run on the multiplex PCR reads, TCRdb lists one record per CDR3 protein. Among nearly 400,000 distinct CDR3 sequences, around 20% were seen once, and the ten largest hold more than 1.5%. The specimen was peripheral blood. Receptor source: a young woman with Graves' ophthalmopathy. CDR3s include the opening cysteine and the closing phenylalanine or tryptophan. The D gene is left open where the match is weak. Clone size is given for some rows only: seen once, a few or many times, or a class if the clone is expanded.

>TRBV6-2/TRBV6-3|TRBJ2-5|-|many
TGTGCCAGCAGTTATTCAGGGGTTGTGGAGACCCAGTACTTC
CASSYSGVVETQYF
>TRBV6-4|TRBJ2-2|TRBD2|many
TGTGCCAGCAATAAACTAGCGGGAGCTTCTAACACCGGGGAGCTGTTTTTT
CASNKLAGASNTGELFF
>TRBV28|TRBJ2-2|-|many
TGTGCCAGCAGTTTCTGGTCCGGACGCAAGAACACCGGGGAGCTGTTTTTT
CASSFWSGRKNTGELFF
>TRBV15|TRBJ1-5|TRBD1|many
TGTGCCACCAGCATGACCAGGGGGCTAAGCAATCAGCCCCAGCATTTT
CATSMTRGLSNQPQHF
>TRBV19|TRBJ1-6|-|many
TGTGCCAGCGGAGCAGCCGGTTCACCCCTCCACTTT
CASGAAGSPLHF
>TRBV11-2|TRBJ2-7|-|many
TGTGCCAGCAGCTTAGATCTCACAGCTTACGAGCAGTACTTC
CASSLDLTAYEQYF
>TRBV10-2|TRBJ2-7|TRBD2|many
TGCGCCAGCAGCGTCAACCCAACTAGCGGGAGATACTTC
CASSVNPTSGRYF
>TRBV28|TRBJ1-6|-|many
TGTGCCAGCAGTTTCTTGGCAGGCGAATATAATTCACCCCTCCACTTT
CASSFLAGEYNSPLHF
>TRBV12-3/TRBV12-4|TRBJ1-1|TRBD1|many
TGTGCCAGCAGTTTCGACAGGGTGAACACTGAAGCTTTCTTT
CASSFDRVNTEAFF
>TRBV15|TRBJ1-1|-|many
TGTGCCACCAGCAGAGAGGTAGCGATGAACACTGAAGCTTTCTTT
CATSREVAMNTEAFF
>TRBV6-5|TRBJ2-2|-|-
TGTGCCAGCAGTTACCAGGACCCCACGGGGGGGGAGCTGTTTTTT
CASSYQDPTGGELFF
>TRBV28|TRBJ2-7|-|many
TGTGCCAGCAGTTTATGGCAGGGCTTCGAGCAGTACTTC
CASSLWQGFEQYF
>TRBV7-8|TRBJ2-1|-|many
TGTGCCAGCAGCCCGGACTGGGGGAATGAGCAGTTCTTC
CASSPDWGNEQFF
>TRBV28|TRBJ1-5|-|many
TGTGCCAGCACCGACGGGGGAGCCCAGCATTTT
CASTDGGAQHF
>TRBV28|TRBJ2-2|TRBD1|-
TGTGCCAGCAGTTTAGAGGGATTCCGGACAGGGCACGGGGAGCTGTTTTTT
CASSLEGFRTGHGELFF
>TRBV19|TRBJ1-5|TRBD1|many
TGTGCCAGTAGTACCGACAGGGGTAATCAGCCCCAGCATTTT
CASSTDRGNQPQHF
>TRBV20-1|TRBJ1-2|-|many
TGCAGTGTGGGGGCAGCCGGCTACACCTTC
CSVGAAGYTF
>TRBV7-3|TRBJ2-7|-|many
TGTGCCAGCAGCTTAACTCCACAGGAAAGCTCCTACGAGCAGTACTTC
CASSLTPQESSYEQYF
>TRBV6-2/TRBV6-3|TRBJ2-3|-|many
TGTGCCAGCAGTTACTCGATAGCAGATACGCAGTATTTT
CASSYSIADTQYF
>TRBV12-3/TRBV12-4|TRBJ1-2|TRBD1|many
TGTGCCAGCAGGCCGACAGGGGAGGACGGCTACACCTTC
CASRPTGEDGYTF
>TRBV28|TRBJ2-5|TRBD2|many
TGTGCCAGCAGTTCCCCTCAACTAGCGGGAGTAGAGACCCAGTACTTC
CASSSPQLAGVETQYF
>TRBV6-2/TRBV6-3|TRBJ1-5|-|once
TGTGCCAGCAGTTACTCTTGGGGCGGCAATCAGCCCCAGCATTTT
CASSYSWGGNQPQHF
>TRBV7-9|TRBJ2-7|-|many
TGTGCCAGCAGCTTAGATCCTATCTACGAGCAGTACTTC
CASSLDPIYEQYF
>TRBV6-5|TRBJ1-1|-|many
TGTGCCAGCAGCTTTCTTGACGGTGGAGCCACTGAAGCTTTCTTT
CASSFLDGGATEAFF
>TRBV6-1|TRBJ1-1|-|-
TGTGCCAGCAGTACGCGTGGGTACACTGAAGCTTTCTTT
CASSTRGYTEAFF
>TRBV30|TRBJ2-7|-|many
TGTGCCTGGAGTGGAAGCGGATACGAGCAGTACTTC
CAWSGSGYEQYF
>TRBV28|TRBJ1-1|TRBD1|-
TGTGCCAGCAGTCCTAGACAGGGTGCTGTTGAAGCTTTCTTT
CASSPRQGAVEAFF